The TCR beta chain under discussion was sequenced for a study of T-cell memory formation after mild COVID-19. There are 14 residues in the CDR3. V was pared by 3 bases and J by 5 bases, with 12 bases between. Looked up from germline, CDR1 is MGHDK and CDR2 is SYGVNS. From the 5' RACE reads, TCRdb called clonotypes with MiXCR, one entry per CDR3 protein. The sample consists of about 270,000 distinct CDR3 sequences, roughly a sixth of them appearing once. Study results and limitations: Whether second-wave clones peaking at day 37 were SARS-CoV-2 specific went unconfirmed.

In the case of this clonotype: Its antigen is not identified.

This sequence was found in a man aged 18-30 years who had mild COVID-19 (a few samples of this study predate the infection). Cell type and time point are not known. The sequencing input was PBMCs or a T cell subset sorted from them (not recorded which). The chain employs TRBV25-1 and TRBJ2-3; the D call may be TRBD1 or TRBD2 (6 bases each). DNA for the CDR3: TGTGCCAGCAGTGATAGGGGGGCTGGAGATACGCAGTATTTT. This sequence encodes CASSDRGAGDTQYF.